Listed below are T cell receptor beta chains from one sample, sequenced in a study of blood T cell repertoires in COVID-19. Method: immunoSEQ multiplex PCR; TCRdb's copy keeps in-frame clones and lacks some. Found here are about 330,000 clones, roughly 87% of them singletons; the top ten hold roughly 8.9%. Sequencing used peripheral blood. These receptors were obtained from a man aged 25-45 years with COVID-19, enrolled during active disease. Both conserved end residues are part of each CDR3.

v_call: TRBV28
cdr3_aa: CASSTQGVWVTEAFF

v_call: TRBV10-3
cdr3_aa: CAIRGVVNTEAFF

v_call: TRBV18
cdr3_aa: CASSPPQGRVNTEAFF

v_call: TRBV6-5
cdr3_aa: CASSWRQGDSEAFF

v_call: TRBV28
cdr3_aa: CATLKGRGDRDNEQFF

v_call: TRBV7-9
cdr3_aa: CASSMTGGLTDTQYF

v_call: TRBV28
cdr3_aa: CASSSPGDRSGNTIYF

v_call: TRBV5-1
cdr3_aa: CASSFEQGLGFLTF

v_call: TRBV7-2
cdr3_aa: CASSLGTGNKLFF

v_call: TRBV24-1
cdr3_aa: CATSDGPGTGAGANVLTF

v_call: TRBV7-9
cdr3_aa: CASSLVLAGAYNEQFF

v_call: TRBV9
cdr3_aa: CASSAVGQGTKSSTDTQYF

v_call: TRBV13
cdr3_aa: CASRPDSGEQYF

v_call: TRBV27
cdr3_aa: CASSAGGLYEQYF

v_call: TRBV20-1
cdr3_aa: CSARLQNEAFF

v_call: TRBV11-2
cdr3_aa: CASSQGQGGQPQHF

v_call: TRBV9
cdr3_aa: CASSVPSNRELAGITDTQYF

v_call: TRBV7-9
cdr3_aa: CASSSFFGTGPYNEQFF

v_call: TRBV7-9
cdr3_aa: CASSSRGFEQYF

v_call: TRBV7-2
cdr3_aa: CASSARGRGTGANVLTF

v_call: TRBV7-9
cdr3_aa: CASSPTTGLGETQYF

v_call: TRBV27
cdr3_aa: CASSLTPTYEQYF

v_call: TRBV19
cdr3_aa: CASSNARQGGSYNEQFF

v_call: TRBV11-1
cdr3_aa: CASSPRTSGTDTQYF

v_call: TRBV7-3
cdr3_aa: CASSLGLGNSPLHF

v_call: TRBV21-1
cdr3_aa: CASSKQLAGLRDEQFF

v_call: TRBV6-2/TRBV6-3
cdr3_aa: CASSLSWETGREQYF

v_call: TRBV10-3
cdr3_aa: CAISVSSPDSHLVNEQFF

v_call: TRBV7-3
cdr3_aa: CASSSGRGPDTQYF

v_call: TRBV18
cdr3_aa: CASSPLVNGNTEAFF

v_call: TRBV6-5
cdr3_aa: CASGLHTGELFF

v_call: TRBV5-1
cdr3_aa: CASSLEGQGGRSSYEQYF

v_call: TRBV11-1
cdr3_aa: CASGGSSTDTQYF

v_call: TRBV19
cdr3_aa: CASSPKGLAGTLNTGELFF

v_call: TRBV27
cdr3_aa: CASSLWWSNRNSSYNSPLHF

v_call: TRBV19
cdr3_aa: CASTLGLAYGYTF

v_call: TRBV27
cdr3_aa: CASSLQLAGGRSEQFF

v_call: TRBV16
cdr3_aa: CASIGRTEAFF

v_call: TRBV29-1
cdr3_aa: CSVLGQGATEAFF

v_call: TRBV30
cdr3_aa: CAWKSTSGTYQETQYF

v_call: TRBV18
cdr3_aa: CASSPRGYTYEQYF

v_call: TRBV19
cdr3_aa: CASSIEDFNTGELFF

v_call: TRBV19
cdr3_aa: CASSSTAQETQYF

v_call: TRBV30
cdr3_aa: CAWTRQGATEAFF